Below are 29 T cell receptor beta chains sequenced from a single sample in a study of blood T cell repertoires in COVID-19. Assay: immunoSEQ multiplex PCR; the TCRdb copy retains only in-frame clones and omits some. The table shows 55,000 to 80,000 clones, with around 82% occurring only once. The sequencing sample was made of peripheral blood. These receptors originate from a man in his 60s with COVID-19, enrolled during active disease.

The chain is built from TRBV6-5 and TRBJ1-5; D call uncertain. Between the trimmed V and J ends, which lost 6 bases and 0 bases, there was a span of 6 bases. Germline-derived CDR1 and CDR2 are MNHEY and SVGAGI. The CDR3 runs 13 residues. The chain's CDR3 is CASSPYSNQPQHF. DNA of the CDR3: TGTGCCAGCAGCCCCTATAGCAATCAGCCCCAGCATTTT.

The J gene is TRBJ2-1, the V gene TRBV4-1; TRBD2 matches 15 bases. V trimming: 5 bases; J trimming: 6 bases; junction bases outside the gene matches: 2. Germline V gene sequence: CDR1 MGHRA, CDR2 YSYEKL. This CDR3 spans 15 amino acids. CDR3 bases: TGCGCCAGCAGCAAGGGACTAGCGGGAGGCAATGAGCAGTTCTTC. Encoded protein: CASSKGLAGGNEQFF.

This chain connects TRBV7-2 to TRBJ2-1; TRBD2 matches 7 bases. Looked up from germline, CDR1 is SGHTA and CDR2 is FQGNSA. The CDR3 totals 15 residues. J gave up 8 bases and V 7 bases, and 14 bases lay outside the gene matches. CDR3 sequence (DNA): TGTGCCAGCATCTCTACGGCCGGGACTAATTATGAGCAGTTCTTC. Translation gives CASISTAGTNYEQFF.

This clone turned up a few times. V is TRBV2 and J is TRBJ1-1, with D possibly being TRBD1 (5 bases). Per germline, CDR1 SNHLY and CDR2 FYNNEI. This CDR3 is built from 14 residues. The germline V and J ends were trimmed by 5 bases and 1 base, with 11 bases remaining between them. CDR3 DNA: TGTGCCAGCAGTAGCAGGGCGGAGAACACTGAAGCTTTCTTT. This codes for CASSSRAENTEAFF.

The V and J genes are TRBV18 and TRBJ1-2; tentatively, D is TRBD1 (6 bases). Germline CDR1 is KGHSH and CDR2 is LQKENI. The CDR3 is 12 residues long. V was trimmed by 5 bases and J by 6 bases, leaving 10 bases between them. The DNA for the CDR3 is TGTGCCAGCTCAGGGGGCGAGAATGGCTACACCTTC. Encoded protein: CASSGGENGYTF.

The rearrangement joins TRBV7-9 to TRBJ1-2; no definite D call. V was trimmed by 4 bases and J by 1 base, leaving 4 bases between them. Germline loops: CDR1 SEHNR, CDR2 FQNEAQ (reference sequence). The CDR3 is made up of 12 amino acids. The CDR3 DNA sequence: TGTGCCAGCAGCTCAAATAACTATGGCTACACCTTC. Amino acids: CASSSNNYGYTF.

The genes are TRBV6-2 or TRBV6-3 and TRBJ2-3; 8 positions match TRBD2. J lost 4 bases, V lost 7 bases, and 13 bases had no gene match. The germline V gene has CDR1 MNHEY and CDR2 SVGEGT. CDR3 length: 16 amino acids. For the CDR3, the DNA is TGTGCCAGCACCCCAGGGGAAGCGGGAGACTCAGATACGCAGTATTTT. Translated, it gives CASTPGEAGDSDTQYF.

This clone was counted a single time. The rearrangement uses TRBV15 and TRBJ2-7; TRBD2 agrees at 11 bases. In germline, CDR1 is LNHNV, CDR2 YYDKDF (reference sequence). With V trimmed by 4 bases and J by 2 bases, 4 bases remained unmatched. The CDR3 has 15 residues. CDR3 in amino acids: CATSITSGSAYEQYF. The CDR3 DNA is TGTGCCACCAGCATCACTAGCGGGAGCGCCTACGAGCAGTACTTC.

This sequence joins TRBV28 and TRBJ1-4; D gene unclear. The germline V gene encodes CDR1 MDHEN and CDR2 SYDVKM. The CDR3 is 15 residues long. V was clipped by 1 base and J by 6 bases, with 12 bases between them. The CDR3 DNA sequence: TGTGCCAGCAGTTTATTGACGGGGAACCATGAAAAACTGTTTTTT. It encodes CASSLLTGNHEKLFF. The whole variable domain, filled in from reference TRBV28 and TRBJ1-4, reads DVKVTQSSRYLVKRTGEKVFLECVQDMDHENMFWYRQDPGLGLRLIYFSYDVKMKEKGDIPEGYSVSREKKERFSLILESASTNQTSMYLCASSLLTGNHEKLFFGSGTQLSVL.

The chain employs TRBV7-9 and TRBJ2-1, with D perhaps matching TRBD1 (6 bases). The V end lost 1 base, the J end lost 14 bases, and 9 bases lay between the germline ends. Per germline, CDR1 SEHNR and CDR2 FQNEAQ (reference sequence). The CDR3 is made up of 11 amino acids. CDR3 region: CASSLDRVEFF. CDR3 DNA: TGTGCCAGCAGCTTAGACAGGGTTGAGTTCTTC.

The rearrangement uses TRBV6-1 and TRBJ2-7, with unresolved D. V shed 2 bases and J shed 1 base, with 12 bases lying between them. The CDR3 sequence is 15 residues long. CDR1 and CDR2 from the germline V gene are MNHNS and SASEGT. The CDR3 bases are TGTGCCAGCAGTGAATTGTGGTCGACTTCCTACGAGCAGTACTTC. Encoded protein: CASSELWSTSYEQYF.

This clone was picked up a small number of times. This chain joins TRBV28 and TRBJ1-5, with 7 bases aligning to TRBD1. The CDR3 runs 13 residues. J gave up 11 bases and V 6 bases, and 10 bases lay outside the gene matches. Germline CDR1 is MDHEN and CDR2 is SYDVKM. In DNA form, the CDR3 reads TGTGCCAGCAGCTCCGGACAGGCGACGGCCCAGCATTTT. It is translated as CASSSGQATAQHF. Filled out from reference TRBV28 and TRBJ1-5, the complete variable domain reads DVKVTQSSRYLVKRTGEKVFLECVQDMDHENMFWYRQDPGLGLRLIYFSYDVKMKEKGDIPEGYSVSREKKERFSLILESASTNQTSMYLCASSSGQATAQHFGDGTRLSIL.

Sample share makes this clone medium-sized. This rearrangement joins TRBV4-1 to TRBJ1-6, with a tentative D call TRBD1 (5 bases). Germline CDR1 MGHRA, CDR2 YSYEKL. Trimming removed 1 base at V and 12 bases at J, with 10 bases between. This CDR3 region has 13 residues. This CDR3 reads CASSQGEGKPLHF. CDR3 DNA: TGCGCCAGCAGCCAAGGGGAGGGGAAACCCCTCCACTTT.

This chain joins TRBV7-6 and TRBJ1-2, with 11 bases matching TRBD1. Germline CDR1 and CDR2: SGHVS and FNYEAQ. The CDR3 totals 15 residues. V was pared by 1 base and J by 6 bases, with 4 bases of the junction left unmatched. CDR3 protein: CASSLDGQGANGYTF. In DNA form, the CDR3 reads TGTGCCAGCAGCTTAGATGGACAGGGGGCGAATGGCTACACCTTC.

The chain links TRBV6-5 to TRBJ2-1; 10 bases fit TRBD2. This CDR3 is 15 amino acids long. Unmatched junction bases numbered 4, after V lost 8 bases and J lost 0 bases. CDR1 and CDR2 from the germline V gene are MNHEY and SVGAGI. This CDR3 is CASLSGGASYNEQFF. CDR3 in DNA: TGTGCCAGCCTCAGCGGGGGGGCCTCCTACAATGAGCAGTTCTTC.

This rearrangement joins TRBV6-5 to TRBJ2-4; 10 nucleotides agree with TRBD2. The V gene end was trimmed by 8 bases and the J gene end by 6 bases; junction bases not matched to a gene: 10. The CDR3 contains 15 residues. CDR1 and CDR2 (germline): MNHEY, SVGAGI. The CDR3 region is CASLNSGGQGNIQYF. Here the CDR3 DNA reads TGTGCCAGCCTGAATAGCGGGGGGCAGGGAAACATTCAGTACTTC.

The chain links TRBV2 to TRBJ1-1; D call uncertain. Germline CDR1 and CDR2: SNHLY and FYNNEI. Trimming shortened V by 6 bases and J by 1 base, and 12 bases separated the two germline ends. This CDR3 is built from 14 residues. Here the CDR3 reads CASRGDIRNTEAFF. CDR3 sequence (DNA): TGTGCCAGCAGGGGAGACATCCGGAACACTGAAGCTTTCTTT.

The V and J genes are TRBV15 and TRBJ2-1, with 10 bases fitting TRBD1. CDR3 length equals 14 residues. Germline CDR1 reads LNHNV; CDR2 reads YYDKDF (reference sequence). The V and J ends lost 1 base and 14 bases, in that order; junction bases with no gene match: 8. The CDR3 sequence is CATSRVIPGTGEFF. In DNA, the CDR3 is TGTGCCACCAGCAGAGTTATCCCCGGGACAGGGGAGTTCTTC.

The V and J genes are TRBV2 and TRBJ2-3, with 8 bases matching TRBD1. V lost 6 bases and J lost 5; bases outside the gene matches: 10. In germline, CDR1 is SNHLY, CDR2 FYNNEI. This CDR3 has 15 residues. DNA for the CDR3: TGTGCCAGCAGCGCGGACAGGGTCAAGCAAGATACGCAGTATTTT. Translation: CASSADRVKQDTQYF.

The V call is TRBV5-1, the J call TRBJ1-5; TRBD1 agrees at 8 bases. Germline V gives CDR1 SGHRS, CDR2 YFSETQ. V dropped 0 bases and J dropped 4; count of bases not matched to a gene: 0. There are 14 residues in the CDR3. As DNA, the CDR3 is TGCGCCAGCAGCTTGGGGACAGGGAATCAGCCCCAGCATTTT. It specifies CASSLGTGNQPQHF.

This chain links TRBV5-1 with TRBJ2-1; 8 bases are a match to TRBD2. After removal of 0 bases from V and 4 bases from J, the junction contained 6 bases not matched to a gene. The CDR3 loop spans 16 amino acids. Germline V CDR1 and CDR2: SGHRS, YFSETQ. The DNA of the CDR3 is TGCGCCAGCAGCTTGGCCCGGCGGGGGGCTTACAATGAGCAGTTCTTC. Its protein is CASSLARRGAYNEQFF.

This clone was counted between two and nine times. V usage is TRBV7-3 and J usage is TRBJ2-3; 7 bases match TRBD2. The CDR3 has 15 amino acids. The germline CDR1 and CDR2 sequences are SGHTA and FQGTGA. The trim removed 1 base at V and 9 bases at J, leaving 10 bases unmatched. The chain's CDR3 is CASSLMGGPDDTQYF. In DNA, the CDR3 is TGTGCCAGCAGCTTAATGGGAGGGCCCGATGACACGCAGTATTTT. The whole variable domain, remainder taken from reference TRBV7-3 and TRBJ2-3, is GAGVSQTPSNKVTEKGKYVELRCDPISGHTALYWYRQSLGQGPEFLIYFQGTGAADDSGLPNDRFFAVRPEGSVSTLKIQRTERGDSAVYLCASSLMGGPDDTQYFGPGTRLTVL.

This clone was counted a single time. This chain links TRBV11-3 with TRBJ2-7, with a possible D match to TRBD1 (6 bases). V was cut by 5 bases and J by 3 bases, with 17 bases left in between. The CDR3 has 15 residues. Germline V gene sequence: CDR1 SGHNT, CDR2 YENEEA. The CDR3 nucleotides are TGTGCCAGCAGCACTAAGGACAGAACAAACTACGAGCAGTACTTC. This sequence encodes CASSTKDRTNYEQYF.

This chain uses TRBV2 with TRBJ1-4; D possibly corresponds to TRBD1 (5 bases). Between the trimmed V and J ends, which lost 1 base and 7 bases, there was a span of 10 bases. This CDR3 is 14 amino acids long. Germline CDR1 SNHLY, CDR2 FYNNEI. The CDR3 is CASSEGEGVEKLFF. As DNA, the CDR3 is TGTGCCAGCAGTGAAGGGGAAGGGGTTGAAAAACTGTTTTTT.

The chain has TRBV19 and TRBJ1-1; D not certain. The CDR3 sequence is 12 residues long. Trimming took off 3 bases at V and 8 bases at J, with 10 bases between the two ends. Looked up from germline, CDR1 is LNHDA and CDR2 is SQIVND (reference sequence). The CDR3 loop is CASSIYPGEAFF. The CDR3, as DNA: TGTGCCAGTAGTATTTACCCGGGGGAAGCTTTCTTT.

The chain recombines TRBV11-2 with TRBJ2-5; D gene uncertain. V was clipped by 1 base and J by 2 bases, with 5 bases between them. Germline assignment: CDR1 SGHAT and CDR2 FQNNGV. This CDR3 spans 13 amino acids. CDR3 loop: CASSLVPQETQYF. CDR3 DNA: TGTGCCAGCAGCTTAGTTCCGCAAGAGACCCAGTACTTC.

The chain uses TRBV5-1 and TRBJ2-5, with 8 bases matching TRBD2. In germline, CDR1 is SGHRS, CDR2 YFSETQ. This CDR3 is 14 amino acids long. Losses at the gene ends were 1 base for V and 5 bases for J; bases not matched to a gene: 4. CDR3 nucleotide sequence: TGCGCCAGCAGCTTGTGGACGGGAGGGGAGACCCAGTACTTC. Translating it yields CASSLWTGGETQYF.

The chain links TRBV27 to TRBJ2-7, with D tentatively TRBD1 (6 bases). Germline V gives CDR1 MNHEY, CDR2 SMNVEV (reference sequence). The CDR3 extends over 11 amino acids. Trimming removed 6 bases at V and 3 bases at J, with 6 bases between. The DNA for the CDR3 is TGTGCCAGCAGACAGGGCTACGAGCAGTACTTC. Encoded protein: CASRQGYEQYF.

This CDR3 is CASSLVGEWNTQYF. DNA for the CDR3: TGTGCCAGTAGTCTGGTGGGAGAGTGGAATACGCAGTATTTT. This chain connects TRBV19 to TRBJ2-3; a weak D match, TRBD2 (5 bases). Between the trimmed V and J ends, which lost 5 bases and 7 bases, there was a span of 16 bases. The CDR3 runs to 14 residues. The germline CDR1 and CDR2 sequences are LNHDA and SQIVND (reference sequence). The variable domain in full, with the rest retrieved from reference TRBV19 and TRBJ2-3, is DGGITQSPKYLFRKEGQNVTLSCEQNLNHDAMYWYRQDPGQGLRLIYYSQIVNDFQKGDIAEGYSVSREKKESFPLTVTSAQKNPTAFYLCASSLVGEWNTQYFGPGTRLTVL.